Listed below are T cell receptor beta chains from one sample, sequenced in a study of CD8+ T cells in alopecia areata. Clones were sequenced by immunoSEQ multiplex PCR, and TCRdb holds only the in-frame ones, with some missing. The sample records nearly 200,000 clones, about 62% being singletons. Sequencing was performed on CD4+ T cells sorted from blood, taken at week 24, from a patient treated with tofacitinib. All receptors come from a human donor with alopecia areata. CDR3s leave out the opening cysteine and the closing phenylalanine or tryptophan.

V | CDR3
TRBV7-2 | ASSLQTTSGGYNEQF
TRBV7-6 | ASSSSRGGEQY
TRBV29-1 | SVGLAGGYEQF
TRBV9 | ASTTTSANTEAF
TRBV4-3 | ASSQDTGVETQY
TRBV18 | ASSLRQASGANVLT
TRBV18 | ASSPPGVDGYT
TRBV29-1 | SVDLTGTSGYNEQF
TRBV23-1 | ASSQRTGIHEQY
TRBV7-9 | ASSRDRGENQPQH
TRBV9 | ASSVEAGKRYNEQF
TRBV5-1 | ASRRDSTTYEQY
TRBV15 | ATSTYNEQF
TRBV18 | ASSDNRADYNEQF
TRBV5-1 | ASSTTTSGGIETQY
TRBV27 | ASSFEAEGAYGAQETQY
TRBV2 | ASSPEGLAGNEQF
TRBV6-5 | ASSWTSGAETQY
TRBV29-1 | SVGTGDNQPQH
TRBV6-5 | ASSPPPFYEQY
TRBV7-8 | ASSLHRTSTRETQY
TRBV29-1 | SVLRGVEGYT
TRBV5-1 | ASSLGNSGGDTQY
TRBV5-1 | ASAPGTLNTDTQY
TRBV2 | ASISTLDSTGGGELF
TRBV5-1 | ASSFGGETQY
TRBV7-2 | ASSLVSTGVQETQY
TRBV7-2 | ASSFGLRDYEQY
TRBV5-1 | ASSPLGDTQY
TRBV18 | ASSPEGNLYEQY
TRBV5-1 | ASSSTRGSSYEQY
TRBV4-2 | ASSRSLVDETQY
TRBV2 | ASAAVNTGELF
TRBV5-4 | ASSPVGGAKNIQY
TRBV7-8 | ASSQDRSETQY
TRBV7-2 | ASSPLPDSGRMF
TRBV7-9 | ASSLVDEQY
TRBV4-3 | ASSQDLVQPYEQY
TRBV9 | ASTPAGVEETQY
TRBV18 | ASSPKVPETQY
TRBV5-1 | ASSGGRRVNTEAF
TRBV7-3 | ASSALSGSGFTGELF
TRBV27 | ATKPRVSDEQY
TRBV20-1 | SARLAYEQY
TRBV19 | ASSRQDDGYT
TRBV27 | ASSLSGRGNEQY
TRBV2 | ASTEQGPRETQY
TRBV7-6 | ASSLTQGAQGTQY
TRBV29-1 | SVEEGAGREQY
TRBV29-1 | SVDDGLAGETGELF
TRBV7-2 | ASSLQGRTTGELF
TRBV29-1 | SVERSAETQY